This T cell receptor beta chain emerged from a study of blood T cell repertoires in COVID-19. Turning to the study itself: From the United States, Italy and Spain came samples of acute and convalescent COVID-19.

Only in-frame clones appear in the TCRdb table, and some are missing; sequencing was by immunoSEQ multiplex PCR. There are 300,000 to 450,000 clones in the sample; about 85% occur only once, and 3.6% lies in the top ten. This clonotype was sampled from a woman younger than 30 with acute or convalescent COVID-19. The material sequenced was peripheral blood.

The CDR3 spells CASSRDRVGTEAFF. The CDR3 DNA reads as TGTGCCAGCAGCCGGGACAGGGTTGGGACTGAAGCTTTCTTT. The V gene is TRBV14, the J gene TRBJ1-1; 9 nucleotides agree with TRBD1. The CDR3 extends over 14 amino acids. Trimming took 4 bases from V and 5 from J; bases not matched to a gene: 5. Germline-derived CDR1 and CDR2 are SGHDN and FVKESK.